The 2 T cell receptor beta chains below come from one sample, sequenced in a study of a mutant IDH1 vaccine in newly diagnosed glioma. Repertoires were generated with immunoSEQ multiplex PCR, while TCRdb's copy carries only in-frame clones and drops some. Of tens of thousands of clones in the sample, about 90% were seen once. Time point specified: week 5, during vaccination. The investigators gave 300 ug of mutant IDH1 20-mer peptide in each vaccine dose, together with topical imiquimod. Their recognized antigens are unknown. Sample: PBMCs, taken from a glioma patient whose treatment included an IDH1 peptide vaccine. These receptors were taken from a woman in her thirties or forties with glioma.

The gene calls are TRBV30 and TRBJ2-1, with D hard to call. V was pared by 0 bases and J by 3 bases, with 6 bases between. The CDR3 loop spans 13 amino acids. Per the germline V gene, CDR1 is GTSNPN and CDR2 is SVGIG (reference sequence). The CDR3 DNA reads TGTGCCTGGAGTGTAGTAGACTACAATGAGCAGTTCTTC. This sequence encodes CAWSVVDYNEQFF.

The chain uses TRBV6-5 and TRBJ1-2; D remains unclear. The CDR3 runs 13 residues. The germline CDR1 and CDR2 sequences are MNHEY and SVGAGI. With 2 bases removed from V and 5 bases from J, the gap between germline ends came to 9 bases. This CDR3 reads CASSYDREYGYTF. The CDR3 nucleotides read TGTGCCAGCAGTTACGATCGGGAGTATGGCTACACCTTC.